This paragraph reports one TCR beta chain. The target antigen is unknown. Amplification used 52 TRBV primers and 13 TRBJ primers. Sequencing was performed with immunoSEQ multiplex PCR; in TCRdb, only in-frame clones are kept and a portion is missing. This sample has roughly 15,000 clones, with roughly 88% found just once. V was pared by 1 base and J by 8 bases, with 9 bases between. Germline V gives CDR1 MDHEN, CDR2 SYDVKM. The CDR3 is 14 residues long. The source of the sample is a study of regulatory T cells. Study results and limitations: Patient repertoires had restricted TRB V-J pairs and skewed V and J usage, most in Tregs. In CD3G-deficient patients, conventional CD4+ T cells were enriched for hydrophobic CDR3 residues at positions 6 and 7.

Sequencing was done on a sample of conventional CD4+ T cells sorted from blood. The chain recombines TRBV28 with TRBJ1-6, with unresolved D. The TCR sequence derives from a person aged 25 to 45 with CD3G deficiency. CDR3: CASSLFVTDSPLHF. CDR3 coding DNA: TGTGCCAGCAGTTTATTCGTAACAGATTCACCCCTCCACTTT.